This entry features one T cell receptor beta chain sequence. Data came from immunoSEQ multiplex PCR; TCRdb stores just in-frame clones and leaves some out. The sample has hundreds of thousands of clones; roughly 90% are singletons. The data originate from a study of shared T cell receptors in the human thymus. Trimming removed 4 bases from V and 0 bases from J; junction bases left unmatched: 16. The length of the CDR3 is 20 residues. Germline loops: CDR1 SGHVS, CDR2 FQNEAQ. The same sample was also used in a study of human thymus T cells. From that second work: Having corrective surgery for congenital heart defects, healthy Finnish infants were the ones who donated. Corrective heart surgery yielded the resections from which the thymus tissue came. What appeared biased in thymic and blood repertoires was the usage of V and J genes. Highly overlapping thymic repertoires among unrelated individuals were reported in related research.

Sequenced: thymocytes. The chain recombines TRBV7-8 with TRBJ2-7; TRBD2 matches at 12 bases. This receptor was obtained from a boy under two years old with a congenital heart defect. CDR3 DNA: TGTGCCAGCAGCTCCCAAGGTAGACTAGCGGGAGACTGGTGCTCCTACGAGCAGTACTTC. It encodes CASSSQGRLAGDWCSYEQYF.